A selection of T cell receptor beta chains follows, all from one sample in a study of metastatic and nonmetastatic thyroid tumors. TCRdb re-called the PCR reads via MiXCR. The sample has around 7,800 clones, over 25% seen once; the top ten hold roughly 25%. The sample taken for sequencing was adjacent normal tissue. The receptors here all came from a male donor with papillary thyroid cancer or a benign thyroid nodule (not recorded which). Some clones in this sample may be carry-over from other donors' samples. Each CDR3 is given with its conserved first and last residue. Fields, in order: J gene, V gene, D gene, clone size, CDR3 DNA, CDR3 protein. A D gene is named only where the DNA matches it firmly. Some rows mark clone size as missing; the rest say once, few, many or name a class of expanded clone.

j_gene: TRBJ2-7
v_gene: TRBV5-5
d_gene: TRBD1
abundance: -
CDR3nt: TGTGCCAGCAGCTCCACGTCCGGGACAGGGGTCGAGCAGTACTTC
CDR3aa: CASSSTSGTGVEQYF

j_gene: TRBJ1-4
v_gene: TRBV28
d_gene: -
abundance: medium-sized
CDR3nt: TGTGCCAGCACCCCAGGGTGGCCAACTAATGAAAAACTGTTTTTT
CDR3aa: CASTPGWPTNEKLFF

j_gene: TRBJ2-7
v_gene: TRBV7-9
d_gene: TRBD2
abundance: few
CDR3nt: TGTGCCAGCAGCCTTATAACTAGCGGGAAAGACGAGCAGTACTTC
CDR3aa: CASSLITSGKDEQYF

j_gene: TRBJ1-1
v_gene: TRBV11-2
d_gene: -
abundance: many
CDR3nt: TGTGCCAGCAGCTTGCTACAGGGTTCTGAAGCTTTCTTT
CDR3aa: CASSLLQGSEAFF

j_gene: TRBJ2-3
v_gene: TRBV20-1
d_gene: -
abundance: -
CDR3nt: TGCAGTGCTGAGGTAACGGCCGATACGCAGTATTTT
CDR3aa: CSAEVTADTQYF

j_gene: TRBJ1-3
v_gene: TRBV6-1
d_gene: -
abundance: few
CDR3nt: TGTGCCAGCAGTCTCCGGGCATCAGGATTTTCTGGAAACACCATATATTTT
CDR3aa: CASSLRASGFSGNTIYF

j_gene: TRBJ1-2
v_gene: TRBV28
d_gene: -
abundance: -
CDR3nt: TGTGCCAGCAGTGGATACCCCGGGTGCACCTTC
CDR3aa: CASSGYPGCTF

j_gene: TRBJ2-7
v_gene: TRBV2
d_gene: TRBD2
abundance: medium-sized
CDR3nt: TGTGCCAGCAGTAGCGGGATAGACGAGCAGTACTTC
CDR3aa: CASSSGIDEQYF

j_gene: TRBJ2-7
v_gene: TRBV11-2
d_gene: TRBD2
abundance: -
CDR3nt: TGTGCCAGCAGCAGAAGCTCAACGGAGTTTACTAGCGGGAACTACGAGCAGTACTTC
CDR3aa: CASSRSSTEFTSGNYEQYF

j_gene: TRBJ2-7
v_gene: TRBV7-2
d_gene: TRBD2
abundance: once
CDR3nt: TGTGCCAGCAGGGGTGGACTAGCCGGGGGCTACGAGCAGTACTTC
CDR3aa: CASRGGLAGGYEQYF

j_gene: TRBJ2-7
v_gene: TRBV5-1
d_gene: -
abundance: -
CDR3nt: TGCGCCAGCAGAACCGGGACGGGGAACGACGAGCAGTACTTC
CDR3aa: CASRTGTGNDEQYF

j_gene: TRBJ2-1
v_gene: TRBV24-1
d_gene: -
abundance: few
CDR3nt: TGTGCCACCAGGGTGGGCAATGAGCAGTTCTTC
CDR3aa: CATRVGNEQFF

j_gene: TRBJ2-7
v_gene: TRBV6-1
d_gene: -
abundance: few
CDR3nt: TGTGCCAGCAGGAGGACAGTTTACGAGCAGTACTTC
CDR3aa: CASRRTVYEQYF

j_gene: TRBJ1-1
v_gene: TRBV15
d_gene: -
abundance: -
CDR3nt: TGTGCCACCAGCACTTGGGTGGGGTTTCGGGCAGGGAATGGGGTAGGCACTGAAGCTTTCTTT
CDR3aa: CATSTWVGFRAGNGVGTEAFF

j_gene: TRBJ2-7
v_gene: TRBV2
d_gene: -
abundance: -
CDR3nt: TGTGCCAGCAGTGCGACAGACTTCTACGAGCAGTACTTC
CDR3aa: CASSATDFYEQYF

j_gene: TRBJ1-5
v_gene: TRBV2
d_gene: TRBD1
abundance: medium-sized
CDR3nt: TGTGCCAGCAGTGAACTGGACAGGGTCGGTCAGCCCCAGCATTTT
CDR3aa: CASSELDRVGQPQHF

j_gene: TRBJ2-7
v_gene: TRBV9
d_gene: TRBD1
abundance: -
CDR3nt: TGTGCCAGCAGCGTAGGGTCCGGGACAGGGGACTACGAGCAGTACTTC
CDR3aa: CASSVGSGTGDYEQYF

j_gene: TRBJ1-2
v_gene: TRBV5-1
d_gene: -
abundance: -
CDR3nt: TGCGCCAGCAGCTTTTCCAGCGACTATGGCTACACCTTC
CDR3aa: CASSFSSDYGYTF

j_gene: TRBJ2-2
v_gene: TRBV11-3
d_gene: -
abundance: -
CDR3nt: TGTGCCAGCAGCTCCCCGGGCCTCAACACCGGGGAGCTGTTTTTT
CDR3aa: CASSSPGLNTGELFF

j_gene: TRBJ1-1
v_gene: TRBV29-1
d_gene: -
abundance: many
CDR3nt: TGCAGCGTTGATCGGGGGTGGGACACTGAAGCTTTCTTT
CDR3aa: CSVDRGWDTEAFF

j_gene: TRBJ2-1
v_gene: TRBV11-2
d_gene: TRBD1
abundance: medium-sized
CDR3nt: TGTGCCAGCAGCCATGGTAACAGGGGCAATGAGCAGTTCTTC
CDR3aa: CASSHGNRGNEQFF

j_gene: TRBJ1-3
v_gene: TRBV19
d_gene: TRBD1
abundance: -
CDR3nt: TGTGCCAGTAGTATAGGGACAGGGTCTGGAAACACCATATATTTT
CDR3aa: CASSIGTGSGNTIYF

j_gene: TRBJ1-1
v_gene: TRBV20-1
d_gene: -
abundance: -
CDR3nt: TGCAGTGCTAGATCCAGTGGCCCTGAAGCTTTCTTT
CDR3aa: CSARSSGPEAFF

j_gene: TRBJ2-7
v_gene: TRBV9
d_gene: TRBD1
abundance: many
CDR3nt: TGTGCCAGCAGCTATCACGGGACAGCCTCCGAGCAGTACTTC
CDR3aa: CASSYHGTASEQYF

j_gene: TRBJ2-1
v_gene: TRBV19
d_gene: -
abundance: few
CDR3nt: TGTGCCTGTAATACCGGCAATGAGCAGTTCTTC
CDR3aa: CACNTGNEQFF

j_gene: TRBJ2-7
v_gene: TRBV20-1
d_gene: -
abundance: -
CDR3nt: TGCAGTGCGCCCCGCGTGGGCAGTATCTCCCACGAGCAGTACTTC
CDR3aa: CSAPRVGSISHEQYF

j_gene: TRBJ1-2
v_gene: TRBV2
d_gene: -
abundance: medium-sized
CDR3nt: TGTGCCAGCAGTGAAGGGGTGATATACCGAACCTCTAACTATGGCTACACCTTC
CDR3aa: CASSEGVIYRTSNYGYTF

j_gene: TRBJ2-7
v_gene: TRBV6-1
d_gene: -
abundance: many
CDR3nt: TGTGCCAGCAGTGAAGAGGGCAGGGGTTATACCTACGAGCAGTACTTC
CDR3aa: CASSEEGRGYTYEQYF

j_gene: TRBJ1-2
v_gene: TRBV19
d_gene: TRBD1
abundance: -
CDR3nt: TGTGCCAGTAGTATAAGACAGGGAGCTGATCGCTACACCTTC
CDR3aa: CASSIRQGADRYTF

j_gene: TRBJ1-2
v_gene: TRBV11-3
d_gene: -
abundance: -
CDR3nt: TGTGCCAGCAGCTTAGGTTTAGATGGCTACACCTTC
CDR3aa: CASSLGLDGYTF

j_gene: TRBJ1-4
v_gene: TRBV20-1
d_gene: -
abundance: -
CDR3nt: TGCAGTGCTAATCCTTTAACAGGGAACGGAGGTGAAAAACTGTTTTTT
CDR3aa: CSANPLTGNGGEKLFF

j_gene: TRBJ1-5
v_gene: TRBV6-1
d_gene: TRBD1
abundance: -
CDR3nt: TGTGCCAGCAGTGAAGTGACAGGGGGCAATCAGCCCCAGCATTTT
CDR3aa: CASSEVTGGNQPQHF

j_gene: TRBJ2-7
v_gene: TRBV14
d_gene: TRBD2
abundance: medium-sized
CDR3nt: TGTGCCAGCAGCCCTACTAGCGGGAGTAAAAGCGAGCAGTACTTC
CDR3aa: CASSPTSGSKSEQYF

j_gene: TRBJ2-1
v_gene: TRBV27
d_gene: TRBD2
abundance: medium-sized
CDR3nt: TGTGCCAGCAGTTCAACCCCCGGACTAGCGGGTACTTACAATGAGCAGTTCTTC
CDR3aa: CASSSTPGLAGTYNEQFF

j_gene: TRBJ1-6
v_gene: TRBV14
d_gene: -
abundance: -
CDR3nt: TGTGCCAGCAGCTGGTCGGGGGTTGGGCCACCCCTCCACTTT
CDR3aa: CASSWSGVGPPLHF

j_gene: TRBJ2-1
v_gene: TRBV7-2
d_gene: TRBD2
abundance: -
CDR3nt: TGTGCCAGCAGCTTCGCCTCTAGCGGGAGAGACAATGAGCAGTTCTTC
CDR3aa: CASSFASSGRDNEQFF

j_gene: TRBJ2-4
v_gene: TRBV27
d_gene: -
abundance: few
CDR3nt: TGTGCCAGTAGGGGGACCACAATCGGGATTCAGTACTTC
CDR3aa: CASRGTTIGIQYF

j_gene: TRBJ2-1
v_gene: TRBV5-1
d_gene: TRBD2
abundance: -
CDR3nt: TGCGCCAGCAGCTCGACTAGCGGGGGGACCAATGAGCAGTTCTTC
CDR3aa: CASSSTSGGTNEQFF

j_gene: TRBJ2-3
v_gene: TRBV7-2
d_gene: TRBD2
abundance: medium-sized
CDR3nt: TGTGCCAGCAGCTCAAAGACTAGCGGGGGCACAGATACGCAGTATTTT
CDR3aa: CASSSKTSGGTDTQYF

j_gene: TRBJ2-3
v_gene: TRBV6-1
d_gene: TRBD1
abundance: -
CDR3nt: TGTGCCAGCACCCCGGACAGGATCACAGATACGCAGTATTTT
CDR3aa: CASTPDRITDTQYF

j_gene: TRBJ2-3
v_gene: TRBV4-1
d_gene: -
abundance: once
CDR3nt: TGCGCCAGCAGCCAAGCGTTGGATACGCAGTATTTT
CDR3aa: CASSQALDTQYF

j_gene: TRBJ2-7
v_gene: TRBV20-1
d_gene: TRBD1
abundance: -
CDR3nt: TGCAGTGCCAGGGACAGACGTTACGAGCAGTACTTC
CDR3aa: CSARDRRYEQYF

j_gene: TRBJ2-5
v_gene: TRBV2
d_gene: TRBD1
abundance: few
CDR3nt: TGTGCCAGCAGGATCCGACAGGGGGCCCGGGAGACCCAGTACTTC
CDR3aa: CASRIRQGARETQYF